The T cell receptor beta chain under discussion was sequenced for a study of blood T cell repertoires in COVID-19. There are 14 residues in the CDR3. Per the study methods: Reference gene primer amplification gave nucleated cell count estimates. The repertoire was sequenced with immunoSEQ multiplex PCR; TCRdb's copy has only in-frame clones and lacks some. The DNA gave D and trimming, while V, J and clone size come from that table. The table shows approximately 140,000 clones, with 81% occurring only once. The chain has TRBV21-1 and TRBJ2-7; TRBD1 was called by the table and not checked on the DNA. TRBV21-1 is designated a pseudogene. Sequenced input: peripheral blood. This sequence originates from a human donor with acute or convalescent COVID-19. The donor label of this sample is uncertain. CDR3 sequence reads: CASSKGGRVYEQYV. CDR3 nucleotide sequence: TGTGCCAGCAGCAAAGGTGGCAGGGTCTACGAGCAGTACGTC.